This T cell receptor beta chain stems from a study of T cell responses to AZD1222 COVID-19 vaccine. Profiling relied on immunoSEQ multiplex PCR, and the TCRdb table lists in-frame clones only, not all of them. Counted here are some 150,000 clones, about 92% occurring once; the ten biggest clones make up 2.6%. Germline CDR1 and CDR2: GTSNPN and SVGIG (reference sequence). Deletions cut 4 bases from V and 5 bases from J, with 15 bases between. The CDR3 spans 14 residues. The chain recombines TRBV30 with TRBJ1-5; TRBD1 might be the D (5 bases). The receptor was derived from an adult in good health. This sample comprised peripheral blood, obtained on day 0 of AZD1222 vaccination. The CDR3 DNA reads TGTGCCTGGACTGGGGGTTCTCGACATCAGCCCCAGCATTTT. Protein sequence: CAWTGGSRHQPQHF.